The present T cell receptor beta chain was sequenced within a study of T cell responses to AZD1222 COVID-19 vaccine. Overall study findings and caveats: The donor group comprised mostly white British people and more females; the analysis possibly underestimated clonal diversity.

Of note for this clone: What it recognizes is unknown.

Clones were sequenced by immunoSEQ multiplex PCR, and TCRdb holds only the in-frame ones, with some missing. Altogether approximately 300,000 clones are present, around 93% being singletons, with the ten largest covering 0.55%. Per the germline V gene, CDR1 is SGDLS and CDR2 is YYNGEE. CDR3 size: 14 residues. Trimming removed 3 bases from V and 1 base from J, with 8 bases in between. The sample consisted of peripheral blood, taken 28 days after the second AZD1222 dose. The receptor was derived from an adult who received the AZD1222 COVID-19 vaccine. V gene TRBV9 combines with J gene TRBJ1-5; D is unresolved. The CDR3: CASSDPWSNQPQHF. The DNA of the CDR3 is TGTGCCAGCAGCGATCCGTGGAGCAATCAGCCCCAGCATTTT. The full variable domain, with the rest looked up from reference TRBV9 and TRBJ1-5, is DSGVTQTPKHLITATGQRVTLRCSPRSGDLSVYWYQQSLDQGLQFLIQYYNGEERAKGNILERFSAQQFPDLHSELNLSSLELGDSALYFCASSDPWSNQPQHFGDGTRLSIL.